Below are 27 T cell receptor beta chains sequenced from a single sample in a study of blood T cell repertoires in COVID-19. Sequencing used immunoSEQ multiplex PCR; TCRdb keeps in-frame clones, though not all of them. The top ten clones hold 1.5% to 2% of a sample with about 480,000 clones, over 75% of them seen once. Sequencing was done on a sample of PBMCs or T cells enriched from blood (not recorded which). The receptor set was obtained from a woman in her thirties or forties who had recovered from COVID-19.

The chain carries TRBV6-1 and TRBJ1-5, with D possibly matching TRBD1 (5 bases). Germline V gives CDR1 MNHNS, CDR2 SASEGT. The length of the CDR3 is 14 residues. Trimming pared 0 bases from V and 5 bases from J, leaving 8 bases between. CDR3 sequence reads: CASSEAAGDQPQHF. CDR3 in DNA: TGTGCCAGCAGTGAAGCGGCGGGGGATCAGCCCCAGCATTTT.

The chain employs TRBV6-2 or TRBV6-3 and TRBJ1-1, with 11 nucleotides matching TRBD1. Trimming at V came to 6 bases and at J to 1 base, leaving 16 bases not matched to a gene. CDR3 length equals 19 residues. Germline-derived CDR1 and CDR2 are MNHEY and SVGEGT. The CDR3, as DNA: TGTGCCAGCAGGCCTGCGGTCGGGACAGGGGGGGTCCAGAACACTGAAGCTTTCTTT. Amino acids: CASRPAVGTGGVQNTEAFF.

A single count supports this clone. The V and J genes are TRBV10-3 and TRBJ2-7, with 9 bases matching TRBD2. V gave up 2 bases and J gave up 5 bases; unmatched junction bases: 10. There are 16 residues in the CDR3. Per germline, CDR1 ENHRY and CDR2 SYGVKD. The CDR3 loop reads CAISESLGGRAHEQYF. In DNA, the CDR3 is TGTGCCATCAGTGAGAGTCTTGGCGGGAGGGCCCACGAGCAGTACTTC.

V is TRBV29-1 and J is TRBJ2-5; TRBD2 is a possible D gene (6 bases). V was pared by 8 bases and J by 1 base, with 8 bases between. Germline-derived CDR1 and CDR2 are SQVTM and ANQGSEA. The CDR3 runs to 11 residues. CDR3 residues: CSSGGQETQYF. The CDR3 DNA reads TGCAGCTCCGGGGGCCAAGAGACCCAGTACTTC.

Worth noting for this clone: Distinct nucleotide sequences in the sample also encode this CDR3. The rearrangement uses TRBV12-3 or TRBV12-4 and TRBJ1-2; tentatively, D is TRBD1 (6 bases). The ends were cut back, 6 bases at V and 5 bases at J, with 13 bases in the middle. This CDR3 spans 13 amino acids. The CDR3 reads CASSLTGPYGYTF. CDR3 DNA: TGTGCCAGCAGCTTGACAGGACCTTATGGCTACACCTTC.

V is TRBV29-1 and J is TRBJ2-7; 9 bases agree with TRBD1. This CDR3 comprises 15 residues. The germline V gene has CDR1 SQVTM and CDR2 ANQGSEA. Losses at the gene ends were 4 bases for V and 4 bases for J; bases not matched to a gene: 11. The CDR3 region has the DNA TGCAGCGTTGGGAGATTCACAGGGGGCTCTTACGAGCAGTACTTC. Encoded protein: CSVGRFTGGSYEQYF.

The rearrangement uses TRBV7-8 and TRBJ1-1; tentative D call: TRBD1 (6 bases). This CDR3 has 15 amino acids. Between the trimmed V and J ends, which lost 5 bases and 4 bases, there was a span of 17 bases. Looked up from germline, CDR1 is SGHVS and CDR2 is FQNEAQ. The chain's CDR3 is CASSVATIQGTEAFF. In nucleotides, the CDR3 is TGTGCCAGCAGCGTCGCCACGATACAGGGCACTGAAGCTTTCTTT.

J is TRBJ1-2 and V is TRBV7-9; D not certain. V dropped 0 bases and J dropped 13 bases, with 15 bases sitting between them. Germline assignment: CDR1 SEHNR and CDR2 FQNEAQ (reference sequence). CDR3 length equals 13 residues. The CDR3 spells CASSLASGLTGTF. As DNA, the CDR3 is TGTGCCAGCAGCTTAGCCTCCGGACTGACGGGCACCTTC. The full variable domain, with the rest looked up from reference TRBV7-9 and TRBJ1-2, is DTGVSQNPRHKITKRGQNVTFRCDPISEHNRLYWYRQTLGQGPEFLTYFQNEAQLEKSRLLSDRFSAERPKGSFSTLEIQRTEQGDSAMYLCASSLASGLTGTFGSGTRLTVV.

J is TRBJ1-3 and V is TRBV5-6; 7 bases match TRBD1. J gave up 6 bases and V 9 bases, and 9 bases lay outside the gene matches. Germline values: CDR1 SGHDT, CDR2 YYEEEE. The CDR3 totals 13 residues. The CDR3 DNA is TGTGCCACCTCGGAGGGGGCTGAAAACACCATATATTTT. Translated, it gives CATSEGAENTIYF. The full variable domain, its missing parts supplied by reference TRBV5-6 and TRBJ1-3, is DAGVTQSPTHLIKTRGQQVTLRCSPKSGHDTVSWYQQALGQGPQFIFQYYEEEERQRGNFPDRFSGHQFPNYSSELNVNALLLGDSALYLCATSEGAENTIYFGEGSWLTVV.

This chain connects TRBV15 to TRBJ1-4, with D possibly matching TRBD1 (5 bases). CDR1 is LNHNV, CDR2 YYDKDF, per germline (reference sequence). The CDR3 consists of 15 residues. V lost 1 base, J lost 7 bases, and 13 bases lay in between. In nucleotides, the CDR3 is TGTGCCACCAGCAGAGGTTCAGGGTTTCCTGAAAAACTGTTTTTT. It codes for CATSRGSGFPEKLFF.

The rearrangement links TRBV5-8 to TRBJ2-6; D gene uncertain. CDR3 length equals 14 residues. The V and J ends lost 2 bases and 1 base respectively, with 4 bases between them. Germline V gives CDR1 SGHTS, CDR2 YDEGEE. CDR3 sequence (DNA): TGTGCCAGCAGCTTTTTATCTGGGGCCAACGTCCTGACTTTC. Its translation: CASSFLSGANVLTF.

CDR3 amino acids: CASSRGQTQETQYF. The DNA for the CDR3 is TGTGCCAGTAGTAGGGGACAGACACAAGAGACCCAGTACTTC. This chain joins TRBV19 and TRBJ2-5; 7 bases are shared with TRBD1. This CDR3 spans 14 amino acids. Per the germline V gene, CDR1 is LNHDA and CDR2 is SQIVND (reference sequence). After removal of 4 bases from V and 2 bases from J, the junction contained 4 bases not matched to a gene.

The chain combines TRBV9 with TRBJ2-3; 16 nucleotides agree with TRBD2. The CDR3 has 21 amino acids. Germline V gene sequence: CDR1 SGDLS, CDR2 YYNGEE. V was pared by 4 bases and J by 6 bases, with 20 bases of the junction left unmatched. The chain's CDR3 is CASSLYNPGLAGGPGLDTQYF. For the CDR3, the DNA is TGTGCCAGCAGCCTATACAACCCGGGACTAGCGGGAGGGCCAGGGTTGGATACGCAGTATTTT.

The chain is built from TRBV20-1 and TRBJ2-4; D gene unclear. Trimming removed 5 bases from V and 7 bases from J, with 9 bases in between. Germline CDR1 DFQATT, CDR2 SNEGSKA (reference sequence). The CDR3 spans 11 residues. The CDR3 DNA follows: TGCAGTGCTCATAGAGCGAACATTCAGTACTTC. Its translation: CSAHRANIQYF.

The rearrangement uses TRBV5-1 and TRBJ1-5; tentative D call: TRBD1 (6 bases). The germline V and J ends were trimmed by 4 bases and 6 bases, with 14 bases remaining between them. The CDR3 runs to 14 residues. CDR1 and CDR2 (germline): SGHRS, YFSETQ. The CDR3 DNA sequence: TGCGCCAGCAGCCCGACAGGTTTGGCTCAGCCCCAGCATTTT. It translates to CASSPTGLAQPQHF. Looking up the rest from reference TRBV5-1 and TRBJ1-5 gives the full variable domain: KAGVTQTPRYLIKTRGQQVTLSCSPISGHRSVSWYQQTPGQGLQFLFEYFSETQRNKGNFPGRFSGRQFSNSRSEMNVSTLELGDSALYLCASSPTGLAQPQHFGDGTRLSIL.

This chain links TRBV9 with TRBJ2-1; 12 positions match TRBD2. The CDR3 loop spans 20 amino acids. J gave up 0 bases and V 1 base, and 11 bases lay outside the gene matches. In germline, CDR1 is SGDLS, CDR2 YYNGEE. CDR3 bases: TGTGCCAGCAGCGTAAGTCCCCGGACTAGCGGGGCCAGCTCCTACAATGAGCAGTTCTTC. Protein sequence: CASSVSPRTSGASSYNEQFF. Together with reference TRBV9 and TRBJ2-1, the CDR3 gives the full variable domain: DSGVTQTPKHLITATGQRVTLRCSPRSGDLSVYWYQQSLDQGLQFLIQYYNGEERAKGNILERFSAQQFPDLHSELNLSSLELGDSALYFCASSVSPRTSGASSYNEQFFGPGTRLTVL.

This sequence joins TRBV2 and TRBJ1-2; D is unresolved. Trimming took off 3 bases at V and 4 bases at J, with 12 bases between the two ends. Germline CDR1 SNHLY, CDR2 FYNNEI. The CDR3 is made up of 14 amino acids. The CDR3, as DNA: TGTGCCAGCAGTGACGGGCGGGTTACCTATGGCTACACCTTC. Translation gives CASSDGRVTYGYTF. The entire variable domain, with the rest obtained from reference TRBV2 and TRBJ1-2, is as follows: EPEVTQTPSHQVTQMGQEVILRCVPISNHLYFYWYRQILGQKVEFLVSFYNNEISEKSEIFDDQFSVERPDGSNFTLKIRSTKLEDSAMYFCASSDGRVTYGYTFGSGTRLTVV.

The chain couples TRBV5-1 to TRBJ2-2; 9 nucleotides line up with TRBD1. The CDR3 length is 15 residues. Looked up from germline, CDR1 is SGHRS and CDR2 is YFSETQ. Trimming removed 4 bases from V and 6 bases from J; junction bases left unmatched: 7. As DNA, the CDR3 is TGCGCCAGCAGCGTCGAACAGGGGGCGGCCGGGGAGCTGTTTTTT. This sequence encodes CASSVEQGAAGELFF.

This rearrangement joins TRBV6-5 to TRBJ1-1, with D possibly matching TRBD1 (5 bases). V gave up 3 bases and J gave up 11 bases, with 16 bases separating them. Germline values: CDR1 MNHEY, CDR2 SVGAGI. The CDR3 length is 13 residues. The CDR3 protein is CASSYGGVPRAFF. DNA of the CDR3: TGTGCCAGCAGTTATGGAGGGGTACCAAGGGCTTTCTTT.

This chain uses TRBV4-3 with TRBJ1-5, with D uncertain. The V end was cut by 0 bases, the J end by 0 bases, with 6 bases between. The CDR3 length is 15 residues. In germline, CDR1 is LGHNA, CDR2 YSLEER. The CDR3 region has the DNA TGCGCCAGCAGCCAAGATCGACATAGCAATCAGCCCCAGCATTTT. Protein product: CASSQDRHSNQPQHF.

J is TRBJ2-3 and V is TRBV19; 7 bases are shared with TRBD2. Per germline, CDR1 LNHDA and CDR2 SQIVND (reference sequence). The trim removed 1 base at V and 0 bases at J, leaving 1 base unmatched. The CDR3 totals 15 residues. The DNA of the CDR3 is TGTGCCAGTAGTATAGGAGCGGGAAGCACAGATACGCAGTATTTT. Its protein is CASSIGAGSTDTQYF. Supplemented by reference TRBV19 and TRBJ2-3, the full variable domain reads DGGITQSPKYLFRKEGQNVTLSCEQNLNHDAMYWYRQDPGQGLRLIYYSQIVNDFQKGDIAEGYSVSREKKESFPLTVTSAQKNPTAFYLCASSIGAGSTDTQYFGPGTRLTVL.

The chain joins TRBV19 to TRBJ2-2; tentatively, D is TRBD1 (8 bases). The CDR3 extends over 18 amino acids. Trimming took 8 bases from V and 2 from J, leaving 24 bases between them. CDR1 is LNHDA and CDR2 is SQIVND in the germline V gene (reference sequence). The CDR3 reads CASLGLRTGPLNTGELFF. As DNA, the CDR3 is TGTGCCAGTTTGGGACTACGGACAGGGCCATTAAACACCGGGGAGCTGTTTTTT. The variable domain in full, completed from reference TRBV19 and TRBJ2-2, reads DGGITQSPKYLFRKEGQNVTLSCEQNLNHDAMYWYRQDPGQGLRLIYYSQIVNDFQKGDIAEGYSVSREKKESFPLTVTSAQKNPTAFYLCASLGLRTGPLNTGELFFGEGSRLTVL.

The J gene is TRBJ1-1, the V gene TRBV7-2; a possible D gene is TRBD1 (6 bases). There are 16 residues in the CDR3. Germline V gene lookup returns CDR1 SGHTA and CDR2 FQGNSA. The ends were cut back, 2 bases at V and 4 bases at J, with 17 bases in the middle. The CDR3 protein is CASSLRGRGAATEAFF. The CDR3 DNA follows: TGTGCCAGCAGCTTAAGGGGTCGGGGGGCCGCCACTGAAGCTTTCTTT.

The chain is built from TRBV29-1 and TRBJ1-2; D might be TRBD1 (5 bases). The CDR3 loop spans 11 amino acids. V was cut by 2 bases and J by 8 bases, with 9 bases left in between. Germline V gene data show CDR1 as SQVTM and CDR2 as ANQGSEA. As DNA, the CDR3 is TGCAGCGTTGAATCAGGGTTCGGCTACACCTTC. This encodes CSVESGFGYTF.

The V gene is TRBV11-3, the J gene TRBJ2-5; 10 bases fit TRBD2. The CDR3 loop spans 15 amino acids. With 3 bases clipped from V and 2 bases from J, the junction kept 3 bases outside the gene matches. CDR1 is SGHNT, CDR2 YENEEA, per germline. The CDR3 region has the DNA TGTGCCAGCAGCTTTTCGGGACTAGCGCAAGAGACCCAGTACTTC. Its translation: CASSFSGLAQETQYF.

The chain links TRBV5-1 to TRBJ1-1; D unclear. Germline-derived CDR1 and CDR2 are SGHRS and YFSETQ. V lost 0 bases and J lost 1, with 10 bases in between. The CDR3 runs to 15 residues. CDR3 bases: TGCGCCAGCAGCTTGGATAGTGCAGGGAACACTGAAGCTTTCTTT. Amino acids: CASSLDSAGNTEAFF.

There are a few counts of this clone. The chain recombines TRBV5-4 with TRBJ1-4; no clear D gene. The germline V gene has CDR1 SGHNT and CDR2 YYREEE (reference sequence). Trimming pared 4 bases from V and 3 bases from J, leaving 13 bases between. The CDR3 runs to 15 residues. DNA of the CDR3: TGTGCCAGCAGCAGTTTCGAGGGATCTAATGAAAAACTGTTTTTT. This codes for CASSSFEGSNEKLFF.